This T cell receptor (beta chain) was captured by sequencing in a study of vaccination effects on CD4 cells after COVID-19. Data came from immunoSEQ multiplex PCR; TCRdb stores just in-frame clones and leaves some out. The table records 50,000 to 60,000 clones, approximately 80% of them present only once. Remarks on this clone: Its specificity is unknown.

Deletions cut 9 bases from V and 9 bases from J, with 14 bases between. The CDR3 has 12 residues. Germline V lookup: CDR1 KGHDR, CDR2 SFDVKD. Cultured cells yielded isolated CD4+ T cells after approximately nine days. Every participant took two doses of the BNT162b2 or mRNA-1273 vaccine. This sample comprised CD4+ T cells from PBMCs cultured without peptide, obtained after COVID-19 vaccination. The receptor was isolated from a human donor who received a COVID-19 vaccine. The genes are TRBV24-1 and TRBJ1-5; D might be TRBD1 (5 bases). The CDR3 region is CATSQVGGPQHF. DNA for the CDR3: TGTGCCACCTCACAGGTTGGGGGGCCCCAGCATTTT.